A selection of T cell receptor beta chains follows, all from one sample in a study of tumor-infiltrating lymphocytes in primary liver carcinoma. One entry per CDR3 protein results from TCRdb running MiXCR on the multiplex PCR reads. The repertoire holds around 330,000 distinct CDR3 sequences, with roughly two thirds as singletons. Material: peripheral blood. The origin of the receptors is a middle-aged man with primary liver carcinoma and hepatitis B virus infection. Both conserved end residues are trimmed from each CDR3.

TRBV6-2/TRBV6-3	TRBJ1-2	ASTHAKVGKHGYGYT
TRBV6-2/TRBV6-3	TRBJ1-5	ASSLEGFRAHSNKPQH
TRBV28	TRBJ1-5	ASSPDTAGQDLTAPQH
TRBV11-2	TRBJ2-2	ASSRAGSRTPGSCF
TRBV13	TRBJ2-1	ASSFVAVSYNEHF
TRBV12-3/TRBV12-4	TRBJ2-1	ASSLHYGQTNEQF
TRBV5-4	TRBJ1-2	ASSRPGQGARYGYT
TRBV28	TRBJ1-1	ASSLQGPAMGTEAF
TRBV6-1	TRBJ1-1	ASSLFLGTGGRSGEAF
TRBV12-3/TRBV12-4	TRBJ2-7	ASSLGTSGTLKQY
TRBV29-1	TRBJ2-5	SVEDDRITEGTQY
TRBV7-9	TRBJ2-4	ASSRLASGSHQNIQY
TRBV12-3/TRBV12-4	TRBJ2-5	ASSLGRGTQY
TRBV29-1	TRBJ2-5	GVEPDRGRQETQH
TRBV12-3/TRBV12-4	TRBJ2-3	ASRDSGTIVTQY
TRBV6-6	TRBJ2-7	ASSQAGTSGYEQY
TRBV6-1	TRBJ1-2	ASSPLTIAYGYT
TRBV28	TRBJ1-2	ASSLPLGGYT
TRBV5-4	TRBJ2-5	TSSLGASGQETQY
TRBV7-8	TRBJ2-1	ASSPRRGEQF
TRBV11-2	TRBJ2-1	ASISGTSGGHQEQL
TRBV5-5	TRBJ1-2	ASSLRPSLNYGYT
TRBV29-1	TRBJ2-5	SVEWGGGETQY
TRBV11-1	TRBJ2-2	ASSSRTGWTGGLF
TRBV5-4	TRBJ1-3	ASSLEGQARSTIY
TRBV11-2	TRBJ2-3	ASSALNRLDRTDTRY
TRBV5-1	TRBJ1-2	ASSFVPGQASRYGYT
TRBV4-1	TRBJ1-3	TSSQGGQPSGNTIY
TRBV5-1	TRBJ2-3	ASSSRPGRSTDTQY
TRBV11-1	TRBJ2-7	ASNLVGTSRPYEQY
TRBV6-2/TRBV6-3	TRBJ2-7	ASSYSRGRDYEQY
TRBV28	TRBJ2-1	ASRTPTEYSEQF
TRBV5-1	TRBJ2-5	ASSLATVQETQY
TRBV7-9	TRBJ2-1	ASSFIAPTGNEQF
TRBV30	TRBJ1-6	AWSAGRHYNSPLH
TRBV14	TRBJ2-1	ASSQDPGLAGFYNEQF
TRBV11-3	TRBJ1-1	ASSLGASTEAV
TRBV10-3	TRBJ2-7	VISSSAFSYEQY
TRBV12-3/TRBV12-4	TRBJ1-1	ASSLTGVGAEAF
TRBV11-2	TRBJ2-3	ASSSRTDTQC
TRBV5-4	TRBJ1-2	ASSLVTGNGCT
TRBV12-3/TRBV12-4	TRBJ1-4	ASRQPTGTGVEKLF
TRBV30	TRBJ1-1	ASRTVINTEAF
TRBV5-1	TRBJ2-5	ASTLAGQETQY
TRBV10-3	TRBJ2-1	ATGREHEQF
TRBV21-1	TRBJ2-7	ASSSRPGHRHEQY
TRBV7-3	TRBJ2-1	ASSPGTSGVNEQF
TRBV11-2	TRBJ2-7	ANSFSQLYEQY
TRBV4-2	TRBJ1-6	ASSQENGQGYSHLH